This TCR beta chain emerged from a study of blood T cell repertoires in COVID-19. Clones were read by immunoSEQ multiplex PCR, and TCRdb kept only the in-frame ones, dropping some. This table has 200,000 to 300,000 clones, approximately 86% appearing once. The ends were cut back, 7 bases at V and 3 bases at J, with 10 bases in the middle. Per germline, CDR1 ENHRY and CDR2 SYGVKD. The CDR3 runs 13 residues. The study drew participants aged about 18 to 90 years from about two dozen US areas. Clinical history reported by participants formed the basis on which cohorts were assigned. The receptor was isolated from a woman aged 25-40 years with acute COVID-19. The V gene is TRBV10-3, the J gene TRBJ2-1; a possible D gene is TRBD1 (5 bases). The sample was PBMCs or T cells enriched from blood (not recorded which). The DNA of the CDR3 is TGTGCCATCAAGGGGCCCCTCTACAATGAGCAGTTCTTC. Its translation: CAIKGPLYNEQFF.